This T cell receptor beta chain was obtained from a study of CD4 T cells in relation to SARS-CoV-2 and coronaviruses. About the research overall: After nine to eleven days of antigen culture, PBMC TCR beta CDR3s were sequenced.

CD4 enrichment then naive enrichment separated naive from memory CD4+ cells. 10^5 naive or memory CD4+ cells were cultured with CEF peptides for about nine days. This CDR3 is built from 12 residues. The germline V gene has CDR1 MGHDK and CDR2 SYGVNS. V was clipped by 6 bases and J by 3 bases, with 7 bases between them. This table comes from immunoSEQ multiplex PCR, and its TCRdb copy is limited to in-frame clones, with some not included. The profile shows about 36,000 clones, 75% to 85% of them singletons. A note on this clone: What it recognizes is unknown.

The material sequenced was memory CD4+ T cells from PBMCs, cultured in vitro. The chain recombines TRBV25-1 with TRBJ2-3; D call uncertain. This TCR derives from an adult with COVID-19. CDR3 sequence: CASSTETDTQYF. CDR3 sequence (DNA): TGTGCCAGCAGCACCGAGACAGATACGCAGTATTTT.